This T cell receptor (beta chain) was found in a study of T-cell reconstitution after alpha-beta-depleted transplantation in children. It was with unique molecular identifiers that the TCRbeta library was prepared. From the PCR reads, TCRdb called clonotypes with MiXCR, one entry per CDR3 protein. The sample includes hundreds of thousands of distinct CDR3 sequences, approximately 32% of them seen just once. This clonotype showed up just a few times. CDR1 and CDR2 from the germline V gene are SGHRS and YFSETQ. V gave up 2 bases and J gave up 7 bases, with 10 bases separating them. The CDR3 has 14 amino acids.

Source: PBMCs from the stem cell graft donor, taken from the stem cell graft. The chain joins TRBV5-1 to TRBJ1-6; no definite D call. The receptor was derived from a human donor who donated a stem cell graft to a child with aplastic anemia. CDR3 sequence reads: CASSFAETNSPLHF. As DNA, the CDR3 is TGCGCCAGCAGCTTTGCAGAAACCAATTCACCCCTCCACTTT.